This TCR beta chain derives from a study of shared clonotypes between healthy human individuals. About the study: Aged between 18 and 49, the donors were a couple of women and three men.

Sequencing was performed with immunoSEQ multiplex PCR; in TCRdb, only in-frame clones are kept and a portion is missing. The sample consists of about 1,900,000 clones, about 95% of them appearing once. Naive-designated CD8 cells lacked CD45RO, were positively enriched for CCR7, and omitted terminally differentiated effector memory CD45RA+ cells. As to this clone: The antigen remains undetermined.

The study's findings and limits: It was observed that roughly 5% of naive CD4 clonotypes were shared across several donors. Researchers sampled only blood; tissue repertoires likely differ. Rarefaction showed that sequencing of sorted subsets was incomplete (despite large depth).

Looked up from germline, CDR1 is DFQATT and CDR2 is SNEGSKA (reference sequence). This CDR3 region has 11 residues. Trimming at V came to 6 bases and at J to 7 bases, leaving 3 bases not matched to a gene. Sequencing was carried out using naive CD8+ T cells sorted from blood. This receptor was obtained from a man between 18 and 35 years old in good health. The chain has TRBV20-1 and TRBJ2-1, with 7 bases that match TRBD2. The CDR3 is CSALSGNEQFF. The CDR3 nucleotides read TGCAGTGCCCTTAGCGGGAATGAGCAGTTCTTC.